These 27 T cell receptor beta chains were all obtained from the same sample, sequenced in a study of blood T cell repertoires in COVID-19 (TCRdb year 2020). Library preparation employed the immunoSEQ multiplex PCR assay. Sourced from immuneACCESS, this table was stored by TCRdb with only in-frame sequences that have V and J called. A share of the clones is absent; for the studies checked, an unresolved V gene accounts for under half, and the remainder has no known explanation. Recorded for this sample are 200,000 to 250,000 clones; 80% to 90% of them occurred a single time. About a sixth of the sample goes to the ten largest clones. The sequencing input was peripheral blood. Source of these receptors: a woman older than 75 with active or convalescent COVID-19.

CDR3 DNA sequence: TGTGCCAGCAGCGTGAGACTAGCGGGGTACAATGAGCAGTTCTTC. Protein: CASSVRLAGYNEQFF. This chain joins TRBV9 and TRBJ2-1, with TRBD2 identical over 11 bases. The CDR3 loop spans 15 amino acids. The V gene end was trimmed by 2 bases and the J gene end by 4 bases; junction bases not matched to a gene: 2. Germline CDR1 and CDR2: SGDLS and YYNGEE.

This clone was counted a single time. The V gene is TRBV5-6, the J gene TRBJ1-6, with a tentative D call TRBD1 (5 bases). V lost 3 bases, J lost 9 bases, and 19 bases lay in between. The CDR3 extends over 16 amino acids. CDR1 is SGHDT and CDR2 is YYEEEE in the germline V gene. CDR3 nucleotide sequence: TGTGCCAGCAGCTCCGGACAATATTCTATAGTTTCACCCCTCCACTTT. It specifies CASSSGQYSIVSPLHF.

The gene calls are TRBV7-2 and TRBJ1-2; the D gene is possibly TRBD1 (5 bases). This CDR3 has 13 residues. V gave up 2 bases and J gave up 8 bases, with 12 bases separating them. Germline lookup yields CDR1 SGHTA and CDR2 FQGNSA. CDR3 region: CASSLLPGMGYTF. CDR3 in DNA: TGTGCCAGCAGCTTACTCCCAGGGATGGGCTACACCTTC.

V and J are TRBV7-2 and TRBJ1-2; 7 positions match TRBD1. Germline values: CDR1 SGHTA, CDR2 FQGNSA. The J segment lost 2 bases and the V segment lost 5 bases, leaving 5 bases of the junction unmatched. The CDR3 has 14 amino acids. The CDR3 nucleotides are TGTGCCAGCAGCCCAGAGACAGGGAACTATGGCTACACCTTC. Its protein product is CASSPETGNYGYTF.

The CDR3 loop is CATSASDRSLSNQPQHF. CDR3 sequence (DNA): TGTGCCACCAGTGCCTCAGACAGGAGCCTCAGCAATCAGCCCCAGCATTTT. V gene TRBV24-1 combines with J gene TRBJ1-5; perhaps TRBD1 as D (6 bases). The CDR3 extends over 17 amino acids. The ends were cut back, 5 bases at V and 1 base at J, with 17 bases in the middle. The germline V gene encodes CDR1 KGHDR and CDR2 SFDVKD.

The V gene is TRBV19, the J gene TRBJ1-4, with D perhaps matching TRBD1 (6 bases). The CDR3 contains 14 residues. Germline V gene lookup returns CDR1 LNHDA and CDR2 SQIVND (reference sequence). V was trimmed by 8 bases and J by 8 bases, leaving 18 bases between them. The CDR3 reads CASSSGDSREKLFF. CDR3 sequence (DNA): TGTGCCAGTTCCTCAGGGGATTCGAGGGAAAAACTGTTTTTT. The full variable domain, completed using reference TRBV19 and TRBJ1-4, is DGGITQSPKYLFRKEGQNVTLSCEQNLNHDAMYWYRQDPGQGLRLIYYSQIVNDFQKGDIAEGYSVSREKKESFPLTVTSAQKNPTAFYLCASSSGDSREKLFFGSGTQLSVL.

The rearrangement uses TRBV7-8 and TRBJ2-7; possible D gene TRBD2, 5 bases. V was clipped by 1 base and J by 6 bases, with 16 bases between them. The CDR3 is 15 amino acids. Germline V gives CDR1 SGHVS, CDR2 FQNEAQ. CDR3 coding DNA: TGTGCCAGCAGCTTAGTTGGCGGGTCGGGCCGCGAGCAGTACTTC. Translating it yields CASSLVGGSGREQYF.

The chain couples TRBV11-3 to TRBJ2-1; 8 bases align to TRBD2. The CDR3 loop spans 17 amino acids. Germline lookup yields CDR1 SGHNT and CDR2 YENEEA. V trimming: 5 bases; J trimming: 4 bases; junction bases outside the gene matches: 13. In DNA, the CDR3 is TGTGCCAGCAGCCACCGGGTGGGTAGCGGGGTTTACAATGAGCAGTTCTTC. Translated: CASSHRVGSGVYNEQFF.

This clone was counted once. The V and J genes are TRBV6-2 or TRBV6-3 and TRBJ2-7; 10 bases align to TRBD2. This CDR3 has 15 residues. V shed 3 bases, J shed 5 bases, and the junction held 7 bases outside the gene matches. Germline CDR1 reads MNHEY; CDR2 reads SVGEGT. The CDR3 spells CASSYGGLAPNEQYF. The CDR3 DNA follows: TGTGCCAGCAGTTATGGGGGACTAGCGCCTAACGAGCAGTACTTC.

This clone was observed a handful of times. This rearrangement joins TRBV7-9 to TRBJ1-1, with 8 bases that match TRBD1. The V and J ends lost 0 bases and 11 bases, in that order; junction bases with no gene match: 5. This CDR3 has 13 residues. Germline values: CDR1 SEHNR, CDR2 FQNEAQ (reference sequence). Here the CDR3 reads CASSLAAGGQAFF. Here the CDR3 DNA reads TGTGCCAGCAGCTTAGCTGCAGGGGGCCAGGCTTTCTTT.

The rearrangement links TRBV28 to TRBJ1-5; TRBD1 is a possible D gene (5 bases). CDR1 and CDR2 (germline): MDHEN, SYDVKM. The V end was cut by 5 bases, the J end by 5 bases, with 16 bases between. There are 15 residues in the CDR3. CDR3 in amino acids: CASSPLVRVYQPQHF. For the CDR3, the DNA is TGTGCCAGCAGTCCGCTAGTCAGGGTTTATCAGCCCCAGCATTTT. The full variable domain, with the rest looked up from reference TRBV28 and TRBJ1-5, is DVKVTQSSRYLVKRTGEKVFLECVQDMDHENMFWYRQDPGLGLRLIYFSYDVKMKEKGDIPEGYSVSREKKERFSLILESASTNQTSMYLCASSPLVRVYQPQHFGDGTRLSIL.

The chain carries TRBV3-1 (or the pseudogene TRBV3-2) and TRBJ2-1; D possibly corresponds to TRBD2 (6 bases). The CDR3 spans 16 residues. Germline V CDR1 and CDR2: LGHDT, YNNKEL (reference sequence). Trimming stripped 2 bases from V and 7 bases from J, with 18 bases between. The CDR3 reads CASSQPSGLRTNEQFF. In DNA form, the CDR3 reads TGTGCCAGCAGCCAACCATCTGGACTACGAACAAATGAGCAGTTCTTC.

The V call is TRBV4-2, the J call TRBJ1-2, with 7 bases matching TRBD1. With 1 base clipped from V and 7 bases from J, the junction kept 9 bases outside the gene matches. The CDR3 runs to 15 residues. Germline CDR1 LGHNA, CDR2 YNFKEQ. CDR3: CASSQADRDFAGYTF. The CDR3 nucleotides are TGTGCCAGCAGCCAAGCTGACAGGGATTTTGCTGGCTACACCTTC.

The genes are TRBV14 and TRBJ2-7; D remains ambiguous. The V end lost 5 bases, the J end lost 5 bases, and 7 bases lay between the germline ends. From germline, CDR1 is SGHDN and CDR2 FVKESK. This CDR3 region has 11 residues. In DNA, the CDR3 is TGTGCCAGCAGCGCCTCTAACGAGCAGTACTTC. Protein sequence: CASSASNEQYF.

This chain links TRBV14 with TRBJ2-7, with 10 nucleotides matching TRBD2. Trimming at V came to 8 bases and at J to 0 bases, leaving 10 bases not matched to a gene. The CDR3 is 16 residues long. Germline V lookup: CDR1 SGHDN, CDR2 FVKESK. CDR3 sequence: CASGPMGTSASYEQYF. The CDR3 coding sequence is TGTGCCAGCGGCCCCATGGGGACTAGCGCCTCCTACGAGCAGTACTTC.

The rearrangement links TRBV5-4 to TRBJ1-2, with a possible D match to TRBD1 (5 bases). The CDR3 runs to 15 residues. CDR1 is SGHNT, CDR2 YYREEE, per germline (reference sequence). Trimming shortened V by 0 bases and J by 2 bases, and 11 bases separated the two germline ends. CDR3 in DNA: TGTGCCAGCAGCTTGGGACAGAGCAAAAACTATGGCTACACCTTC. Translating gives CASSLGQSKNYGYTF.

This chain connects TRBV7-9 to TRBJ1-2; TRBD1 matches at 9 bases. J lost 4 bases, V lost 2 bases, and 8 bases had no gene match. This CDR3 region has 16 residues. Germline V gene sequence: CDR1 SEHNR, CDR2 FQNEAQ (reference sequence). CDR3 residues: CASSLRRTGDSYGYTF. CDR3 DNA sequence: TGTGCCAGCAGCTTACGAAGGACAGGGGACTCCTATGGCTACACCTTC.

V and J are TRBV7-2 and TRBJ2-2; a weak D match, TRBD1 (5 bases). V lost 5 bases and J lost 3, with 13 bases in between. Germline V gene data show CDR1 as SGHTA and CDR2 as FQGNSA. The CDR3 loop spans 15 amino acids. The CDR3 protein is CASSPRLGDTGELFF. CDR3 DNA: TGTGCCAGCAGCCCCCGGCTAGGGGACACCGGGGAGCTGTTTTTT.

V usage is TRBV15 and J usage is TRBJ2-3; D might be TRBD2 (6 bases). V was trimmed by 3 bases and J by 6 bases, leaving 13 bases between them. This CDR3 is built from 14 residues. Germline CDR1 reads LNHNV; CDR2 reads YYDKDF (reference sequence). Here the CDR3 reads CATSRGLTADTQYF. CDR3 bases: TGTGCCACCAGCAGGGGACTGACGGCGGATACGCAGTATTTT.

In its sample, this clone was seen once. V usage is TRBV19 and J usage is TRBJ2-7, with 10 bases fitting TRBD1. The V gene's germline CDR1 is LNHDA and CDR2 SQIVND (reference sequence). The CDR3 has 16 amino acids. The V segment lost 3 bases and the J segment 1 base; nucleotides outside the gene matches: 6. Here the CDR3 reads CASSIGQGGLSYEQYF. CDR3 bases: TGTGCCAGTAGTATCGGACAGGGGGGACTTTCCTACGAGCAGTACTTC.

The chain joins TRBV21-1 to TRBJ2-7; the table's D call of TRBD1 was not tested on the DNA. TRBV21-1 is a pseudogene segment. The CDR3 contains 12 residues. CDR3 in amino acids: CASSKDSLKQYF. For the CDR3, the DNA is TGTGCCAGCAGCAAAGACAGTCTAAAGCAGTACTTC.

The chain joins TRBV30 to TRBJ1-2; TRBD1 agrees at 7 bases. Germline V lookup: CDR1 GTSNPN, CDR2 SVGIG (reference sequence). V lost 7 bases to trimming and J lost 11 bases; unmatched junction nucleotides: 10. This CDR3 spans 11 amino acids. The chain's CDR3 is CALGSGGDYTF. The CDR3 nucleotides are TGTGCCTTGGGCTCAGGGGGTGATTACACCTTC.

The CDR3, as DNA: TGTGCCAGCACCGGACAGGCTAATGAAAAACTGTTTTTT. Amino acids: CASTGQANEKLFF. The rearrangement joins TRBV7-8 to TRBJ1-4; 7 bases are shared with TRBD1. The CDR3 runs 13 residues. The V gene end was trimmed by 7 bases and the J gene end by 3 bases; junction bases not matched to a gene: 2. The germline CDR1 and CDR2 sequences are SGHVS and FQNEAQ.

The chain's CDR3 is CAVIVSSYNSPLHF. The CDR3 bases are TGTGCCGTTATAGTTAGCTCCTATAATTCACCCCTCCACTTT. J is TRBJ1-6 and V is TRBV6-5; no clear D. The CDR3 has 14 amino acids. CDR1 is MNHEY, CDR2 SVGAGI, per germline. Trimming removed 11 bases at V and 0 bases at J, with 11 bases between.

The chain carries TRBV6-5 and TRBJ2-5; TRBD1 aligns across 8 bases. Per the germline V gene, CDR1 is MNHEY and CDR2 is SVGAGI. The CDR3 runs 15 residues. V dropped 6 bases and J dropped 4; count of bases not matched to a gene: 10. CDR3 protein: CASRSMDGTGETQYF. The CDR3 nucleotides are TGTGCCAGCAGATCCATGGACGGGACAGGAGAGACCCAGTACTTC.

J is TRBJ1-2 and V is TRBV19; TRBD1 agrees at 11 bases. The CDR3 length is 15 residues. Trimming removed 7 bases from V and 7 bases from J; junction bases left unmatched: 11. Per the germline V gene, CDR1 is LNHDA and CDR2 is SQIVND (reference sequence). The CDR3 loop reads CASIRTGGNFFGYTF. CDR3 nucleotides: TGTGCCAGTATTCGGACAGGGGGCAATTTTTTTGGCTACACCTTC.

This sequence joins TRBV28 and TRBJ2-3, with D possibly being TRBD2 (5 bases). Germline CDR1 reads MDHEN; CDR2 reads SYDVKM. This CDR3 has 14 residues. V was trimmed by 7 bases and J by 2 bases, leaving 13 bases between them. CDR3 nucleotide sequence: TGTGCCAGCACCAGAGGAGGATCCACAGATACGCAGTATTTT. Translating gives CASTRGGSTDTQYF.